This T cell receptor beta chain derives from a study of T cells in Graves' hyperthyroidism and ophthalmopathy. Points on this clonotype: Its antigen is unidentified.

Germline V CDR1 and CDR2: SGHTA, FQGNSA. This CDR3 has 18 residues. V was pared by 9 bases and J by 0 bases, with 19 bases of the junction left unmatched. RNA transcripts were the template for amplifying TCR beta CDR3 regions. First-round RT-PCR with HTBI primers amplified the TCR CDR3 region. TCRdb independently ran MiXCR on the multiplex PCR reads; one entry per CDR3 protein. The table records some 510,000 distinct CDR3 sequences, about 43% of them present only once. Patients showing uncontrolled infection, other autoimmune disease, pregnancy or lactation were ineligible. Diagnosis rested on symptoms, serum thyroxine and TRAb, thyroid ultrasound, and orbital computed tomography. Findings of the study overall: Ophthalmopathy cases were set apart from stable hyperthyroidism by a 13 V-J model. Clonotypes that were expanded in thyroid above 0.001 mostly appeared in blood too.

This receptor was identified in a young woman with Graves' hyperthyroidism. J is TRBJ2-5 and V is TRBV7-2, with TRBD1 identical over 7 bases. The sample comprised peripheral blood or thyroid tissue (not recorded which). This CDR3 is CARKQSGQILGDQETQYF. In nucleotides, the CDR3 is TGTGCCAGAAAGCAATCGGGACAGATCCTTGGGGACCAAGAGACCCAGTACTTC.